The source of this T cell receptor beta chain is a study of post-analysis software for immune sequencing data. Overall study: The disease courses covered relapsing-remitting, secondary progressive and progressive-relapsing multiple sclerosis. Whole-study results and caveats: Samples sharing a preparation batch grouped tightly together when assessed by F measure. The study found TRBV5-6, TRBV5-1 and TRBV20-1 among four to six TRBV segments more frequent in patients than controls.

cDNA libraries of TCR beta carried unique molecular identifiers. TCRdb called the PCR reads again in MiXCR, with one record for every CDR3 protein. The table shows fewer than 850,000 distinct CDR3 sequences, with 30% occurring only once. The V end lost 4 bases, the J end lost 9 bases, and 22 bases lay between the germline ends. This CDR3 has 16 residues. In germline, CDR1 is MGHRA, CDR2 YSYEKL. Points on this clonotype: Its antigen is as yet unknown.

V gene TRBV4-1 combines with J gene TRBJ2-4, with a possible D match to TRBD2 (5 bases). Sequences were obtained from blood. This clonotype was sampled from a girl aged 5 to 17 with multiple sclerosis. The CDR3 nucleotides read TGCGCCAGCAGCCTTCGGCTAGCCCGGGATCCGCCCATTCAGTACTTC. Amino acid sequence: CASSLRLARDPPIQYF.